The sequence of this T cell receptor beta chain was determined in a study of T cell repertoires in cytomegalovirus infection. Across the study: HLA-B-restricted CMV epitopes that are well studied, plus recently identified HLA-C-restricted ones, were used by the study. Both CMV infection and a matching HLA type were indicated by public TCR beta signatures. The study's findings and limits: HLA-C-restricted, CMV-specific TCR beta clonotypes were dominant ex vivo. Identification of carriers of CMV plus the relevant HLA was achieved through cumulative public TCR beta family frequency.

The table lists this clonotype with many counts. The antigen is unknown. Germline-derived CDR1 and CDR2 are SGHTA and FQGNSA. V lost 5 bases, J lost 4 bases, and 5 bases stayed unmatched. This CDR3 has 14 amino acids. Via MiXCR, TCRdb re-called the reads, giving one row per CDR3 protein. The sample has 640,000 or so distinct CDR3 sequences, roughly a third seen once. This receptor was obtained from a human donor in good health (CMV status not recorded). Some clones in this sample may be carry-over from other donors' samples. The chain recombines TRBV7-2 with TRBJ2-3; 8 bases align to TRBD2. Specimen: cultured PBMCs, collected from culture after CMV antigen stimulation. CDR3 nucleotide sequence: TGTGCCAGCAGCGCACTAGCGGCCGCAGATACGCAGTATTTT. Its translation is CASSALAAADTQYF.